This TCR beta chain was obtained from a study of blood T cell repertoires in COVID-19. Study information: T cells, B-cell-depleted T cells, or PBMCs supplied cDNA or gDNA.

This clone occurred once. Original handling: Cell counts per sample came from amplifying reference gene primers. The assay was immunoSEQ multiplex PCR, and TCRdb's table has in-frame clones only and misses some. Clonal size and the V and J genes are those of that table, whereas D and trimming came from the DNA. This sample carries more than 100,000 clones, roughly 79% of them seen once, and the ten largest clones take 8% to 9.5%. J gave up 8 bases and V 3 bases, and 8 bases lay outside the gene matches. The germline V gene encodes CDR1 LGHDT and CDR2 YNNKEL (reference sequence). The CDR3 spans 14 residues.

Sequencing used peripheral blood. This TCR came from a woman aged 60-75 years with active or convalescent COVID-19. This chain links TRBV3-1 (or the pseudogene TRBV3-2) with TRBJ1-2; 8 bases agree with TRBD1. The CDR3 nucleotides read TGTGCCAGCAGCCATCAGGGGGCGCAGGAAGGCTACACCTTC. This sequence encodes CASSHQGAQEGYTF.